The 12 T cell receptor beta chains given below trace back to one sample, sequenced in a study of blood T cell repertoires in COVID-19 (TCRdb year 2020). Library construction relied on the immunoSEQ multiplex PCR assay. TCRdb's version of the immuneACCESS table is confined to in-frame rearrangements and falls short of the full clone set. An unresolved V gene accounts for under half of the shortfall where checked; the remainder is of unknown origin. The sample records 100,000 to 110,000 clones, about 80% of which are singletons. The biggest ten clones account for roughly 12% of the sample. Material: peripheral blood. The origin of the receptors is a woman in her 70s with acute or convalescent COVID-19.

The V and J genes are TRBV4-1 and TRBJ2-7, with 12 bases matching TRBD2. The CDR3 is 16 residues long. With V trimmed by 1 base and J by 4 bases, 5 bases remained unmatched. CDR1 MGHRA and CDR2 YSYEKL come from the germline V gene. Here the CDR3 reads CASSQGASGGAYEQYF. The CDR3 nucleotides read TGCGCCAGCAGCCAAGGGGCTAGCGGGGGGGCTTACGAGCAGTACTTC.

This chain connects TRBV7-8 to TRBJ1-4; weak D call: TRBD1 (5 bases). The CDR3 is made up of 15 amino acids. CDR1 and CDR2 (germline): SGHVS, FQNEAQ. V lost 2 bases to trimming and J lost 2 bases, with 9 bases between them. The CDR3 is CASSLSGATNEKLFF. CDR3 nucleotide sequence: TGTGCCAGCAGCTTAAGTGGGGCGACTAATGAAAAACTGTTTTTT.

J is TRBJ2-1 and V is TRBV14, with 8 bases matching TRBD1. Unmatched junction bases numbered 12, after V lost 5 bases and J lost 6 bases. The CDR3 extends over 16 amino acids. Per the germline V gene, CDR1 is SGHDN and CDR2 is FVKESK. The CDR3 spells CASSKGQGTVSNEQFF. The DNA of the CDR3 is TGTGCCAGCAGCAAAGGACAGGGAACGGTAAGCAATGAGCAGTTCTTC.

CDR3 region: CASSEGTRINQPQHF. The CDR3 bases are TGTGCCAGCAGTGAAGGAACGAGGATCAATCAGCCCCAGCATTTT. The V and J genes are TRBV6-1 and TRBJ1-5; D ambiguous. This CDR3 is 15 amino acids long. Trimming shortened V by 1 base and J by 3 bases, and 10 bases separated the two germline ends. Germline CDR1 reads MNHNS; CDR2 reads SASEGT.

CDR3 DNA: TGTGCCAGCAGTCTAAGGTTAGGAGACACTGAAGCTTTCTTT. Encoded protein: CASSLRLGDTEAFF. This chain uses TRBV27 with TRBJ1-1, with no clear D. V lost 5 bases, J lost 3 bases, and 13 bases lay in between. The CDR3 runs to 14 residues. CDR1 and CDR2 from the germline V gene are MNHEY and SMNVEV (reference sequence).

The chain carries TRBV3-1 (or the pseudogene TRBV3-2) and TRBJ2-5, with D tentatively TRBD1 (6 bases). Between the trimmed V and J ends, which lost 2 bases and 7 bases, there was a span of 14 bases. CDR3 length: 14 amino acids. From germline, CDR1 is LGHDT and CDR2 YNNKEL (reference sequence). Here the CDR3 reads CASSQMSGAGTQYF. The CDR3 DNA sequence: TGTGCCAGCAGCCAAATGTCAGGGGCGGGGACCCAGTACTTC.

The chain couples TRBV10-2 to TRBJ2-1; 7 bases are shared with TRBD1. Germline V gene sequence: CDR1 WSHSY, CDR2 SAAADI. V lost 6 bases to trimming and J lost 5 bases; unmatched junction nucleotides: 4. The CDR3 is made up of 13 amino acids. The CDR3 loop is CASRGTENNEQFF. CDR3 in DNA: TGCGCCAGCAGGGGGACAGAGAACAATGAGCAGTTCTTC.

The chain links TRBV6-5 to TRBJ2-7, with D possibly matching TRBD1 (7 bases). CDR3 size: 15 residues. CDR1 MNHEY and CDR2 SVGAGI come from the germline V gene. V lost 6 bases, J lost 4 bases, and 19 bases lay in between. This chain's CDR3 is CASSGRDSQTYEQYF. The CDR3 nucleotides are TGTGCCAGCAGCGGGCGGGACAGCCAAACTTACGAGCAGTACTTC.

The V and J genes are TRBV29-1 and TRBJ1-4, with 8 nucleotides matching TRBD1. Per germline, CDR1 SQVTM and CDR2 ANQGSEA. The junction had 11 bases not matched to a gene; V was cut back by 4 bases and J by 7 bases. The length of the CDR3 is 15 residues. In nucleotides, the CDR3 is TGCAGCGTTGGGACAGGGACAACCTTGGGTGAAAAACTGTTTTTT. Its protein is CSVGTGTTLGEKLFF.

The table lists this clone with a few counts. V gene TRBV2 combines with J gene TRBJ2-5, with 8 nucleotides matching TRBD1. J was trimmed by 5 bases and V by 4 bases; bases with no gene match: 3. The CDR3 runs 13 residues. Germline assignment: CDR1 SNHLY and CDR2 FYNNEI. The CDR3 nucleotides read TGTGCCAGCAGTGTTGACAGGGGCGAGACCCAGTACTTC. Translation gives CASSVDRGETQYF. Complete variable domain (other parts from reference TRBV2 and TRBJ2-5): EPEVTQTPSHQVTQMGQEVILRCVPISNHLYFYWYRQILGQKVEFLVSFYNNEISEKSEIFDDQFSVERPDGSNFTLKIRSTKLEDSAMYFCASSVDRGETQYFGPGTRLLVL.

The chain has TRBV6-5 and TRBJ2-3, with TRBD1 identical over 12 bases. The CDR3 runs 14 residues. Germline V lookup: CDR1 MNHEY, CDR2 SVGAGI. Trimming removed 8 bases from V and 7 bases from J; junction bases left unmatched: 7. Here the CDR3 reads CASDRGQGANTQYF. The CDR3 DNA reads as TGTGCCAGCGACCGGGGACAGGGGGCGAATACGCAGTATTTT.

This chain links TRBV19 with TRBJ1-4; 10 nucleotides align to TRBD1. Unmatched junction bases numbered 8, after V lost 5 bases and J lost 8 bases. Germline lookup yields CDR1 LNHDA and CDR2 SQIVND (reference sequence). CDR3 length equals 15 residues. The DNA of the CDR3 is TGTGCCAGTAGTCCTTGGGACAGGGGCGGGGAAAAACTGTTTTTT. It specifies CASSPWDRGGEKLFF.